Below are 29 T cell receptor beta chains sequenced from a single sample in a study of Ad26.COV2.S vaccination and SARS-CoV-2 variants. Described treatment: about 20 received Ad26.COV2.S at low or high dose, single or two shots; about 5 received placebo; per-sample allocation not given. On day 63 after the first injection, vaccine and placebo recipients gave samples. Using immunoSEQ multiplex PCR, the repertoire was profiled, and TCRdb retains in-frame clones only, with some absent. This table holds 350,000 to 450,000 clones, roughly 85% found once. Sample: peripheral blood, taken in a trial of Ad26.COV2.S vaccine versus placebo. The receptors come from a person aged 18-65 years who received the Ad26.COV2.S COVID-19 vaccine or a placebo.

For the CDR3, the DNA is TGTGCCAGTAGGGAGGGGTTTGGACAGCCCAAACTTGGGGCCAACGTCCTGACTTTC. It is translated as CASREGFGQPKLGANVLTF. V and J are TRBV19 and TRBJ2-6; D possibly uses TRBD1 or TRBD2 (6 bases each). The CDR3 sequence is 19 residues long. The germline V gene has CDR1 LNHDA and CDR2 SQIVND (reference sequence). V was pared by 6 bases and J by 3 bases, with 24 bases between.

The chain uses TRBV5-1 and TRBJ1-1; D gene uncertain. V shed 5 bases and J shed 1 base, with 9 bases lying between them. The CDR3 loop spans 13 amino acids. CDR1 is SGHRS and CDR2 is YFSETQ in the germline V gene. Written as DNA, the CDR3 is TGCGCCAGCAGGAAAACACCGAACACTGAAGCTTTCTTT. Protein sequence: CASRKTPNTEAFF.

The chain combines TRBV7-9 with TRBJ1-2; D uncertain. V dropped 4 bases and J dropped 7 bases, with 7 bases sitting between them. Germline loops: CDR1 SEHNR, CDR2 FQNEAQ (reference sequence). The CDR3 extends over 11 amino acids. The CDR3 nucleotides read TGTGCCAGCAGCTCACTTGTTGGCTACACCTTC. It translates to CASSSLVGYTF.

The J gene is TRBJ2-7, the V gene TRBV18; weak D call: TRBD1 (5 bases). The CDR3 is made up of 13 amino acids. Looked up from germline, CDR1 is KGHSH and CDR2 is LQKENI. V was shortened by 3 bases and J by 2 bases, with 8 bases between the two germline ends. This CDR3 reads CASSPPGPYEQYF. The DNA for the CDR3 is TGTGCCAGCTCACCTCCAGGGCCCTACGAGCAGTACTTC. The whole variable domain, remainder taken from reference TRBV18 and TRBJ2-7, is NAGVMQNPRHLVRRRGQEARLRCSPMKGHSHVYWYRQLPEEGLKFMVYLQKENIIDESGMPKERFSAEFPKEGPSILRIQQVVRGDSAAYFCASSPPGPYEQYFGPGTRLTVT.

V usage is TRBV15 and J usage is TRBJ2-7; 7 nucleotides align to TRBD1. Germline lookup yields CDR1 LNHNV and CDR2 YYDKDF (reference sequence). The V segment lost 0 bases and the J segment 5 bases; nucleotides outside the gene matches: 1. The CDR3 consists of 13 residues. The chain's CDR3 is CATSRDQGDEQYF. CDR3 DNA: TGTGCCACCAGCAGAGACCAGGGGGACGAGCAGTACTTC.

The chain carries TRBV5-4 and TRBJ2-1; TRBD1 matches 10 bases. From germline, CDR1 is SGHNT and CDR2 YYREEE (reference sequence). The CDR3 has 15 residues. Losses at the gene ends were 4 bases for V and 7 bases for J; bases not matched to a gene: 8. The DNA of the CDR3 is TGTGCCAGCAGCGCCTCGGGACAGGGGTGGAATGAGCAGTTCTTC. This encodes CASSASGQGWNEQFF.

The chain is built from TRBV5-4 and TRBJ1-3, with D perhaps matching TRBD1 (6 bases). Germline V gene data show CDR1 as SGHNT and CDR2 as YYREEE (reference sequence). Deletions cut 4 bases from V and 2 bases from J, with 10 bases between. The CDR3 runs 14 residues. For the CDR3, the DNA is TGTGCCAGCAGCCCCACAGGGCCTGGAAACACCATATATTTT. Protein product: CASSPTGPGNTIYF.

The chain recombines TRBV9 with TRBJ2-5; possible D gene TRBD2, 6 bases. CDR3 length: 17 amino acids. V was clipped by 0 bases and J by 5 bases, with 20 bases between them. Germline loops: CDR1 SGDLS, CDR2 YYNGEE. As DNA, the CDR3 is TGTGCCAGCAGCGTAGAGGGTGGGAGGCAACCCGGGGAGACCCAGTACTTC. Translated: CASSVEGGRQPGETQYF.

This chain uses TRBV6-1 with TRBJ1-1; 11 bases agree with TRBD1. Trimming cost V 2 bases and J 10 bases; bases outside gene matches: 12. This CDR3 is built from 16 residues. Germline CDR1 and CDR2: MNHNS and SASEGT. The CDR3 is CASSERTGGGSPRAFF. In DNA, the CDR3 is TGTGCCAGCAGTGAAAGGACAGGGGGCGGAAGTCCCCGAGCTTTCTTT.

This clone was detected only a few times. The rearrangement links TRBV7-9 to TRBJ1-4; D not certain. This CDR3 has 15 residues. Looked up from germline, CDR1 is SEHNR and CDR2 is FQNEAQ (reference sequence). V was shortened by 1 base and J by 8 bases, with 14 bases between the two germline ends. CDR3 DNA sequence: TGTGCCAGCAGCTTAGATTCCGGGTTGGAAGAAAAACTGTTTTTT. This sequence encodes CASSLDSGLEEKLFF.

V usage is TRBV9 and J usage is TRBJ1-2; D uncertain. The CDR3 runs 15 residues. Trimming shortened V by 0 bases and J by 5 bases, and 14 bases separated the two germline ends. The germline gives CDR1 SGDLS, CDR2 YYNGEE. CDR3 in amino acids: CASSVVDLGLYGYTF. CDR3 DNA: TGTGCCAGCAGCGTAGTTGATCTGGGCCTTTATGGCTACACCTTC.

As regards this clone: At the DNA level, this CDR3 is encoded by other sequences in the same sample as well. The chain recombines TRBV27 with TRBJ1-3; D is unresolved. Deletions cut 5 bases from V and 0 bases from J, with 8 bases between. Germline V lookup: CDR1 MNHEY, CDR2 SMNVEV (reference sequence). CDR3 length equals 14 residues. The CDR3 spells CASSPRGSGNTIYF. Here the CDR3 DNA reads TGTGCCAGCAGTCCTCGAGGCTCTGGAAACACCATATATTTT.

This chain links TRBV27 with TRBJ2-1; TRBD2 is a possible D gene (5 bases). The CDR3 runs to 10 residues. Germline lookup yields CDR1 MNHEY and CDR2 SMNVEV (reference sequence). This chain's CDR3 is CGRRNNEQFF. In DNA, the CDR3 is TGTGGGCGGAGGAACAATGAGCAGTTCTTC.

The V and J genes are TRBV4-3 and TRBJ1-5; D is uncertain. The ends were cut back, 0 bases at V and 5 bases at J, with 17 bases in the middle. The CDR3 consists of 17 residues. CDR1 LGHNA and CDR2 YSLEER come from the germline V gene. The CDR3 coding sequence is TGCGCCAGCAGCCAAGATTGGTCCGGGTTCGGGGATCAGCCCCAGCATTTT. Its protein is CASSQDWSGFGDQPQHF.

The sample holds a few counts of this clone. The chain is built from TRBV6-5 and TRBJ2-2; D possibly corresponds to TRBD2 (7 bases). CDR3 size: 15 residues. Trimming took off 7 bases at V and 5 bases at J, with 17 bases between the two ends. Germline-derived CDR1 and CDR2 are MNHEY and SVGAGI. In DNA, the CDR3 is TGTGCCAGCACCCTAGGGGGGGCGCGGACCGGGGAGCTGTTTTTT. As protein: CASTLGGARTGELFF.

The rearrangement uses TRBV5-4 and TRBJ2-2; D ambiguous. Trimming took off 4 bases at V and 9 bases at J, with 10 bases between the two ends. The germline V gene encodes CDR1 SGHNT and CDR2 YYREEE (reference sequence). The CDR3 consists of 12 residues. CDR3 protein: CASSLWGRELFF. For the CDR3, the DNA is TGTGCCAGCAGCCTATGGGGTCGGGAGCTGTTTTTT.

The gene calls are TRBV29-1 and TRBJ2-1; D is undetermined. The germline V and J ends were trimmed by 2 bases and 0 bases, with 8 bases remaining between them. Per the germline V gene, CDR1 is SQVTM and CDR2 is ANQGSEA. The CDR3 is made up of 14 amino acids. Here the CDR3 DNA reads TGCAGCGTTGAACTCCCGAGCTCCTACAATGAGCAGTTCTTC. Residues: CSVELPSSYNEQFF.

This clone was observed at least ten times. The V call is TRBV5-1, the J call TRBJ1-1; unclear D gene. Trimming removed 6 bases at V and 4 bases at J, with 13 bases between. The V gene's germline CDR1 is SGHRS and CDR2 YFSETQ. The CDR3 sequence is 13 residues long. The CDR3 region is CASNVGGGTEAFF. The DNA of the CDR3 is TGCGCCAGCAACGTAGGTGGTGGCACTGAAGCTTTCTTT.

The chain is built from TRBV7-3 and TRBJ1-1; D is perhaps TRBD1 (5 bases). Germline CDR1 reads SGHTA; CDR2 reads FQGTGA. V was pared by 1 base and J by 2 bases, with 8 bases between. The CDR3 consists of 14 residues. CDR3: CASSLMGPNTEAFF. CDR3 DNA sequence: TGTGCCAGCAGCTTAATGGGGCCCAACACTGAAGCTTTCTTT.

This clone occurred a few times. CDR3 in DNA: TGTGCCAGCAGCGTTGAGGGGGCGAGGGGAAACACCATATATTTT. This sequence encodes CASSVEGARGNTIYF. This sequence joins TRBV9 and TRBJ1-3, with 7 bases fitting TRBD1. Germline V lookup: CDR1 SGDLS, CDR2 YYNGEE. The CDR3 sequence is 15 residues long. V dropped 2 bases and J dropped 4; count of bases not matched to a gene: 6.

This chain uses TRBV7-9 with TRBJ1-1; D is possibly TRBD1 (5 bases). The CDR3 loop spans 11 amino acids. Per germline, CDR1 SEHNR and CDR2 FQNEAQ (reference sequence). The V end lost 5 bases, the J end lost 8 bases, and 9 bases lay between the germline ends. CDR3 nucleotides: TGTGCCAGCAGCCCAGGGCGGGAAGCTTTCTTT. Protein product: CASSPGREAFF.

The V call is TRBV6-1, the J call TRBJ1-1; unclear D gene. The CDR3 runs 15 residues. The germline V and J ends were trimmed by 2 bases and 2 bases, with 12 bases remaining between them. Germline CDR1 reads MNHNS; CDR2 reads SASEGT. This chain's CDR3 is CASSEKYGINTEAFF. The CDR3 coding sequence is TGTGCCAGCAGTGAAAAGTATGGCATTAACACTGAAGCTTTCTTT.

This clone showed up just once. The J gene is TRBJ2-1, the V gene TRBV19; 13 bases are shared with TRBD2. The length of the CDR3 is 17 residues. After removal of 6 bases from V and 9 bases from J, the junction contained 14 bases not matched to a gene. Germline lookup yields CDR1 LNHDA and CDR2 SQIVND (reference sequence). The CDR3 DNA follows: TGTGCCAGTAGGAGACTAGCGGGAGGCCGTCGGGTTCCTGAGCAGTTCTTC. Protein product: CASRRLAGGRRVPEQFF.

The chain uses TRBV5-1 and TRBJ1-6, with 7 bases that match TRBD1. Per germline, CDR1 SGHRS and CDR2 YFSETQ. The ends lost 1 base at V and 7 bases at J; junction bases unmatched: 14. This CDR3 region has 18 residues. The CDR3 DNA sequence: TGCGCCAGCAGCTTGAGGGGTAATACAGGGGTTGCAAATTCACCCCTCCACTTT. Translating gives CASSLRGNTGVANSPLHF. The entire variable domain, with the rest obtained from reference TRBV5-1 and TRBJ1-6, is as follows: KAGVTQTPRYLIKTRGQQVTLSCSPISGHRSVSWYQQTPGQGLQFLFEYFSETQRNKGNFPGRFSGRQFSNSRSEMNVSTLELGDSALYLCASSLRGNTGVANSPLHFGNGTRLTVT.

The chain recombines TRBV5-4 with TRBJ2-3, with D unclear. Per the germline V gene, CDR1 is SGHNT and CDR2 is YYREEE (reference sequence). Trimming took off 2 bases at V and 0 bases at J, with 10 bases between the two ends. This CDR3 comprises 15 residues. CDR3 protein: CASSFQLTSTDTQYF. CDR3 DNA sequence: TGTGCCAGCAGCTTCCAGCTGACGAGCACAGATACGCAGTATTTT.

The chain has TRBV11-3 and TRBJ2-2; 10 bases match TRBD2. V was clipped by 8 bases and J by 5 bases; unmatched bases: 8. The CDR3 has 15 residues. CDR1 SGHNT and CDR2 YENEEA come from the germline V gene. Here the CDR3 DNA reads TGTGCCAGCCGCAGAGCGGGGGGGGCGACCGGGGAGCTGTTTTTT. Protein sequence: CASRRAGGATGELFF.

The chain is built from TRBV10-3 and TRBJ2-2, with no clear D. The V end lost 3 bases, the J end lost 6 bases, and 5 bases lay between the germline ends. Germline CDR1 is ENHRY and CDR2 is SYGVKD. This CDR3 has 12 amino acids. CDR3 residues: CAISEVPGELFF. The CDR3 nucleotides are TGTGCCATCAGTGAAGTTCCCGGGGAGCTGTTTTTT.

This clone was observed a single time. This CDR3 is CASRRQVHSNQPQHF. The CDR3 nucleotides read TGTGCCAGCAGGAGACAGGTCCATAGCAATCAGCCCCAGCATTTT. The chain carries TRBV6-5 and TRBJ1-5; a weak D match, TRBD1 (6 bases). This CDR3 spans 15 amino acids. The V end lost 6 bases, the J end lost 0 bases, and 12 bases lay between the germline ends. Looked up from germline, CDR1 is MNHEY and CDR2 is SVGAGI.

This clone was detected a few times. V and J are TRBV6-1 and TRBJ2-7; D is possibly TRBD1 or TRBD2 (5 bases each). Trimming took 3 bases from V and 4 from J, leaving 7 bases between them. Germline V gives CDR1 MNHNS, CDR2 SASEGT. This CDR3 has 12 amino acids. The CDR3 reads CASSDEGYEQYF. CDR3 bases: TGTGCCAGCAGTGATGAGGGGTACGAGCAGTACTTC.